At least ten counts were recorded for the clone carrying this T cell receptor (beta chain). Its antigen is not known. The data were taken from a study of T cells in Graves' hyperthyroidism and ophthalmopathy. Findings and caveats of the study: A 13 V-J model separated ophthalmopathy from stable hyperthyroidism. Most thyroid clonotypes with frequency above 0.001 were detected in blood.

Graves' hyperthyroidism was deemed stable absent ophthalmopathy progression within 18 months. RNA transcripts gave rise to amplified TCR beta CDR3 regions. With the HTBI primer set, the TCR CDR3 went through a first round of RT-PCR. TCRdb re-called the multiplex PCR reads with MiXCR, one entry per CDR3 protein. The table shows roughly 420,000 distinct CDR3 sequences, with less than 20% occurring only once. CDR3 length: 15 amino acids. CDR1 is MDHEN and CDR2 is SYDVKM in the germline V gene. After removal of 5 bases from V and 4 bases from J, the junction contained 11 bases not matched to a gene. This sequence joins TRBV28 and TRBJ2-7, with 7 positions matching TRBD1. Sequencing used blood. This receptor was identified in a woman aged 18-29 years with Graves' hyperthyroidism. The CDR3 loop reads CASSRPGQITYEQYF. CDR3 DNA sequence: TGTGCCAGCAGTAGGCCGGGACAGATCACTTACGAGCAGTACTTC.